Below, 24 T cell receptor beta chains from the same sample are listed, as sequenced in a study of lymphopenia after photon versus proton radiotherapy. TCRdb keeps only in-frame clones here, not all; method: immunoSEQ multiplex PCR. The table shows 65,000 or so clones, with roughly 90% occurring only once. The sequences come from peripheral blood, collected from a patient treated with proton-based radiotherapy. Receptor source: a man at least 80 years old with esophageal cancer.

With respect to this clone: At one end, the junction sequence differs from germline, possibly due to a read error. This chain connects TRBV10-1 to TRBJ1-3; D is undetermined. Looked up from germline, CDR1 is WNHNN and CDR2 is SYGVQD (reference sequence). This CDR3 has 15 amino acids. The CDR3 DNA is TGCGCCAGCACCTCGGACTGGAATTCTGGAAGCACCATATATTTT. Its translation: CASTSDWNSGSTIYF.

The chain joins TRBV18 to TRBJ1-2; 8 bases align to TRBD1. CDR1 KGHSH and CDR2 LQKENI come from the germline V gene. The CDR3 totals 14 residues. The J segment lost 4 bases and the V segment lost 0 bases, leaving 1 base of the junction unmatched. CDR3 in amino acids: CASSPPTGVYGYTF. CDR3 nucleotide sequence: TGTGCCAGCTCACCACCGACAGGGGTCTATGGCTACACCTTC.

This clone was counted between two and nine times. V and J are TRBV29-1 and TRBJ2-3; D is unresolved. The CDR3 has 11 amino acids. Trimming pared 3 bases from V and 0 bases from J, leaving 1 base between. The V gene's germline CDR1 is SQVTM and CDR2 ANQGSEA. DNA of the CDR3: TGCAGCGTTGATAGCACAGATACGCAGTATTTT. Protein: CSVDSTDTQYF.

V is TRBV9 and J is TRBJ2-5, with 9 bases fitting TRBD1. The J call could be wrong; TRBJ2-7 is a better fit for the DNA end. CDR1 and CDR2 from the germline V gene are SGDLS and YYNGEE. This CDR3 has 15 amino acids. CDR3 sequence: CASSSWTGEYDEQYF. Here the CDR3 DNA reads TGTGCCAGCAGTAGTTGGACAGGGGAATACGACGAGCAGTACTTC.

CDR3 region: CASSRTRTDGYTF. DNA for the CDR3: TGTGCCAGCAGCCGGACCCGGACGGATGGCTACACCTTC. The chain recombines TRBV6-6 with TRBJ1-2; D uncertain. This CDR3 spans 13 amino acids. The germline V and J ends were trimmed by 6 bases and 6 bases, with 14 bases remaining between them. Germline CDR1 reads MNHNY; CDR2 reads SVGAGI (reference sequence).

The CDR3 spells CASSFSHPGQVTSGANVLTF. The DNA of the CDR3 is TGTGCCAGCAGCTTTTCGCACCCGGGACAGGTGACTTCTGGGGCCAACGTCCTGACTTTC. The J gene is TRBJ2-6, the V gene TRBV5-4, with 8 bases that match TRBD1. V was pared by 2 bases and J by 1 base, with 14 bases of the junction left unmatched. The CDR3 length is 20 residues. Germline-derived CDR1 and CDR2 are SGHNT and YYREEE (reference sequence).

V usage is TRBV6-5 and J usage is TRBJ2-7; weak D call: TRBD2 (5 bases). V lost 5 bases and J 0 bases, leaving 14 bases between the germline ends. Germline assignment: CDR1 MNHEY and CDR2 SVGAGI. The CDR3 covers 15 residues. CDR3 loop: CASSPPGVSSYEQYF. As DNA, the CDR3 is TGTGCCAGCAGTCCCCCCGGGGTCAGCTCCTACGAGCAGTACTTC.

This sequence joins TRBV5-1 and TRBJ2-2; tentative D call: TRBD2 (5 bases). The germline V and J ends were trimmed by 0 bases and 9 bases, with 9 bases remaining between them. The germline V gene has CDR1 SGHRS and CDR2 YFSETQ. This CDR3 comprises 13 residues. CDR3: CASSLAEARELFF. The CDR3 region has the DNA TGCGCCAGCAGCTTGGCGGAGGCTCGGGAGCTGTTTTTT.

This clone showed up just once. The genes are TRBV6-5 and TRBJ1-1; D not certain. Germline lookup yields CDR1 MNHEY and CDR2 SVGAGI. Trimming removed 6 bases from V and 5 bases from J, with 10 bases in between. The CDR3 extends over 12 amino acids. CDR3 region: CASRPRGTEAFF. The CDR3 coding sequence is TGTGCCAGCAGACCACGAGGAACTGAAGCTTTCTTT.

The J gene is TRBJ2-5, the V gene TRBV30, with a weak D call TRBD2 (5 bases). The V gene's germline CDR1 is GTSNPN and CDR2 SVGIG (reference sequence). This CDR3 is built from 14 residues. Trimming removed 5 bases at V and 4 bases at J, with 17 bases between. CDR3 sequence (DNA): TGTGCCTGGGTCGGGGATCGAGGAGTAGAGACCCAGTACTTC. Translating gives CAWVGDRGVETQYF.

This sequence joins TRBV7-3 and TRBJ2-7, with no clear D. V lost 5 bases and J 1 base, leaving 15 bases between the germline ends. The CDR3 extends over 15 amino acids. CDR1 and CDR2 from the germline V gene are SGHTA and FQGTGA. CDR3 loop: CASSPDIRNSYEQYF. CDR3 coding DNA: TGTGCCAGCAGCCCCGACATCAGGAATTCCTACGAGCAGTACTTC.

The chain has TRBV5-1 and TRBJ2-5; unclear D gene. V shed 4 bases and J shed 5 bases, with 12 bases lying between them. Germline V gene data show CDR1 as SGHRS and CDR2 as YFSETQ. The CDR3 consists of 13 residues. The CDR3 protein is CASSPAEFETQYF. In DNA form, the CDR3 reads TGCGCCAGCAGCCCAGCCGAGTTCGAGACCCAGTACTTC.

The V call is TRBV10-3, the J call TRBJ2-3, with unresolved D. The CDR3 runs to 15 residues. The ends were cut back, 2 bases at V and 0 bases at J, with 9 bases in the middle. Germline-derived CDR1 and CDR2 are ENHRY and SYGVKD. CDR3: CAISEARVSTDTQYF. For the CDR3, the DNA is TGTGCCATCAGTGAGGCTAGGGTAAGCACAGATACGCAGTATTTT.

The rearrangement uses TRBV10-3 and TRBJ2-7, with TRBD2 matching 7 bases. V lost 8 bases, J lost 2 bases, and 6 bases stayed unmatched. In germline, CDR1 is ENHRY, CDR2 SYGVKD. This CDR3 contains 13 residues. CDR3 amino acids: CAIPGAGAYEQYF. In nucleotides, the CDR3 is TGTGCCATCCCCGGTGCGGGGGCCTACGAGCAGTACTTC.

V gene TRBV19 combines with J gene TRBJ2-5, with TRBD1 matching over 7 bases. The CDR3 has 15 amino acids. The V segment lost 3 bases and the J segment 4 bases; nucleotides outside the gene matches: 8. Looked up from germline, CDR1 is LNHDA and CDR2 is SQIVND (reference sequence). The CDR3 protein is CASSIGRGRGETQYF. In DNA, the CDR3 is TGTGCCAGTAGTATTGGTAGGGGGCGCGGAGAGACCCAGTACTTC.

The rearrangement uses TRBV11-2 and TRBJ1-3; D remains unclear. The CDR3 consists of 18 residues. V lost 2 bases and J 0 bases, leaving 17 bases between the germline ends. CDR1 and CDR2 (germline): SGHAT, FQNNGV. CDR3 region: CASSLKALVRLSGNTIYF. The DNA of the CDR3 is TGTGCCAGCAGCTTAAAGGCGCTAGTCAGACTCTCTGGAAACACCATATATTTT.

The gene calls are TRBV5-1 and TRBJ2-6, with D possibly called TRBD1 or TRBD2 (5 bases each). The germline V gene has CDR1 SGHRS and CDR2 YFSETQ. The V end lost 0 bases, the J end lost 2 bases, and 9 bases lay between the germline ends. CDR3 length: 16 residues. CDR3 DNA sequence: TGCGCCAGCAGCTTGGTGGGGGATCCTGGGGCCAACGTCCTGACTTTC. This sequence encodes CASSLVGDPGANVLTF.

The chain has TRBV11-1 and TRBJ2-7; TRBD1 matches 9 bases. With V trimmed by 5 bases and J by 3 bases, 11 bases remained unmatched. Germline assignment: CDR1 SGHAT and CDR2 FQDESV (reference sequence). The CDR3 spans 16 residues. The chain's CDR3 is CASSTGGDRVVYEQYF. The CDR3, as DNA: TGTGCCAGCAGCACAGGAGGGGACAGGGTGGTCTACGAGCAGTACTTC.

The rearrangement uses TRBV19 and TRBJ1-2; D uncertain. The V gene's germline CDR1 is LNHDA and CDR2 SQIVND (reference sequence). V dropped 4 bases and J dropped 3 bases, with 6 bases sitting between them. CDR3 size: 12 residues. As DNA, the CDR3 is TGTGCCAGTAGTACCTGGGACTATGGCTACACCTTC. It translates to CASSTWDYGYTF.

The CDR3 here is CARSLVRQVPKHNQPQHF. DNA of the CDR3: TGTGCCAGAAGCTTGGTCCGACAGGTTCCGAAACACAATCAGCCCCAGCATTTT. V usage is TRBV5-3 and J usage is TRBJ1-5; D might be TRBD1 (6 bases). TRBV5-3 is treated as an ORF (open reading frame) with a function not yet certain. Deletions cut 0 bases from V and 3 bases from J, with 19 bases between. There are 18 residues in the CDR3.

This rearrangement joins TRBV9 to TRBJ2-5; D not certain. The V gene's germline CDR1 is SGDLS and CDR2 YYNGEE. The CDR3 has 15 residues. Deletions cut 0 bases from V and 4 bases from J, with 13 bases between. In DNA, the CDR3 is TGTGCCAGCAGCGTAGACATGGCAGTCGTAGAGACCCAGTACTTC. Translation: CASSVDMAVVETQYF.

The chain recombines TRBV5-8 with TRBJ2-1, with TRBD2 matching 13 bases. The CDR3 spans 15 residues. The V segment lost 4 bases and the J segment 7 bases; nucleotides outside the gene matches: 5. Looked up from germline, CDR1 is SGHTS and CDR2 is YDEGEE. CDR3 loop: CASSRGTSGTNEQFF. CDR3 sequence (DNA): TGTGCCAGCAGCCGTGGGACTAGCGGGACGAATGAGCAGTTCTTC.

This chain uses TRBV4-3 with TRBJ1-3; 7 positions agree with TRBD1. Trimming cost V 3 bases and J 8 bases; bases outside gene matches: 4. The CDR3 covers 13 residues. The germline V gene encodes CDR1 LGHNA and CDR2 YSLEER. CDR3 residues: CASSQGRGYTIYF. The CDR3 DNA reads TGCGCCAGCAGCCAGGGCAGGGGGTACACCATATATTTT.

This chain links TRBV11-2 with TRBJ2-5, with D possibly matching TRBD1 (6 bases). This CDR3 comprises 14 residues. The germline CDR1 and CDR2 sequences are SGHAT and FQNNGV. The ends were cut back, 3 bases at V and 1 base at J, with 9 bases in the middle. CDR3 bases: TGTGCCAGCAGCTTGGCAGGGGTCCAAGAGACCCAGTACTTC. It yields the protein CASSLAGVQETQYF.